This is a list of T cell receptor beta chains from one sample in a study of blood T cell repertoires in COVID-19. Clones were sequenced by immunoSEQ multiplex PCR, and TCRdb holds only the in-frame ones, with some missing. The sample includes under 150,000 clones, roughly 80% seen only once; the top ten take about 1.6%. Material for sequencing was peripheral blood. These receptor sequences come from a man between 45 and 60 years old with acute or convalescent COVID-19. Both conserved end residues are part of each CDR3. The D gene is left open where the match is weak. The size entry is marked missing in some rows and otherwise reads once, few, many or a size class.

13	TRBV10-3	TRBJ1-1	-	TRBD1	CAIKPGQGTEAFF	TGTGCCATCAAACCGGGACAGGGGACTGAAGCTTTCTTT
16	TRBV5-4	TRBJ1-2	-	-	CASSVRVGGRTAGYTF	TGTGCCAGCAGCGTCCGGGTAGGGGGAAGGACCGCTGGCTACACCTTC
13	TRBV10-3	TRBJ1-1	-	TRBD1	CAISPDRGTEAFF	TGTGCCATCAGTCCCGACAGGGGGACTGAAGCTTTCTTT
13	TRBV24-1	TRBJ1-2	-	-	CATSADRFYGYTF	TGTGCCACCAGCGCCGACAGGTTCTATGGCTACACCTTC
13	TRBV6-4	TRBJ1-6	-	-	CASSVNRDSPLHF	TGTGCCAGCAGTGTTAACCGGGATTCACCCCTCCACTTT
14	TRBV7-3	TRBJ2-3	-	TRBD1	CASSLRDRSDTQYF	TGTGCCAGCAGTCTCCGGGACAGGTCCGATACGCAGTATTTT
14	TRBV6-5	TRBJ2-1	-	-	CASRRTTTYNEQFF	TGTGCCAGCAGGAGGACAACCACCTACAATGAGCAGTTCTTC
12	TRBV6-6	TRBJ2-1	-	-	CASSYRQPEQFF	TGTGCCAGCAGTTACAGACAGCCTGAGCAGTTCTTC
13	TRBV7-2	TRBJ2-1	-	TRBD1	CASSVRDRESMFF	TGTGCCAGCAGCGTCCGGGACAGGGAATCGATGTTCTTC
21	TRBV5-1	TRBJ2-3	-	TRBD2	CASSLAGPGLAGQSFTDTQYF	TGCGCCAGCAGCCTCGCCGGTCCGGGACTAGCGGGGCAGAGTTTCACAGATACGCAGTATTTT
16	TRBV28	TRBJ2-7	-	TRBD2	CASSSPTSGHPYEQYF	TGTGCCAGCAGTTCTCCGACTAGCGGGCACCCCTACGAGCAGTACTTC
16	TRBV4-1	TRBJ2-7	-	TRBD1	CASSQLLGQAPYEQYF	TGCGCCAGCAGCCAACTATTAGGACAGGCCCCCTACGAGCAGTACTTC
13	TRBV6-5	TRBJ1-3	-	-	CASTMGVGNTIYF	TGTGCCAGCACCATGGGCGTGGGAAACACCATATATTTT
15	TRBV5-6	TRBJ2-3	-	TRBD1	CASSSGTGDTDTQYF	TGTGCCAGCAGTTCCGGGACAGGGGACACAGATACGCAGTATTTT
14	TRBV5-8	TRBJ2-3	few	-	CASSYRQARDTQYF	TGTGCCAGCAGCTACCGACAGGCTCGCGATACGCAGTATTTT
16	TRBV24-1	TRBJ2-1	-	TRBD2	CATSPRSGLGNNEQFF	TGTGCCACCAGCCCGCGGTCGGGACTAGGGAACAATGAGCAGTTCTTC
12	TRBV6-5	TRBJ1-4	-	-	CASRGLGEKLFF	TGTGCCAGCAGGGGGCTGGGTGAAAAACTGTTTTTT
14	TRBV5-5	TRBJ1-4	-	-	CASSLRLANEKLFF	TGTGCCAGCAGCTTACGACTCGCTAATGAAAAACTGTTTTTT
16	TRBV25-1	TRBJ2-1	-	-	CASSGYLEPLRNEQFF	TGTGCCAGCAGTGGTTATCTAGAGCCTTTACGAAATGAGCAGTTCTTC
12	TRBV6-5	TRBJ2-1	-	-	CASSYRVGEQFF	TGTGCCAGCAGTTACCGTGTCGGTGAGCAGTTCTTC
12	TRBV7-3	TRBJ2-3	-	TRBD1	CASSQGADTQYF	TGTGCCAGCAGCCAGGGGGCAGATACGCAGTATTTT
15	TRBV9	TRBJ2-5	-	TRBD1	CASSETLDRAETQYF	TGTGCCAGCAGCGAGACCTTGGACAGGGCAGAGACCCAGTACTTC
14	TRBV28	TRBJ1-4	-	-	CASMTPSGLEKLFF	TGTGCCAGCATGACGCCCTCAGGGTTAGAAAAACTGTTTTTT
14	TRBV10-3	TRBJ1-1	-	-	CAISVQGSNTEAFF	TGTGCCATCAGTGTCCAGGGATCGAACACTGAAGCTTTCTTT
15	TRBV6-5	TRBJ1-1	-	-	CASRPPGTLNTEAFF	TGTGCCAGCAGACCTCCCGGGACATTGAACACTGAAGCTTTCTTT
17	TRBV28	TRBJ2-4	-	-	CASSDVTGTLAKNIQYF	TGTGCCAGCAGTGACGTTACAGGGACACTAGCCAAAAACATTCAGTACTTC
16	TRBV3-1/TRBV3-2	TRBJ1-6	few	TRBD1	CASSQDGTGRWSPLHF	TGTGCCAGCAGCCAAGATGGGACAGGGCGGTGGTCACCCCTCCACTTT
15	TRBV19	TRBJ2-2	-	TRBD1	CASSSDREGSGELFF	TGTGCCAGTAGTTCGGACAGGGAAGGATCCGGGGAGCTGTTTTTT
15	TRBV19	TRBJ2-3	-	-	CASSIRGTRTDTQYF	TGTGCCAGTAGTATTAGAGGCACCCGCACAGATACGCAGTATTTT
14	TRBV5-1	TRBJ2-7	-	-	CASNNDRTSYEQYF	TGCGCCAGCAATAATGACAGGACCTCCTACGAGCAGTACTTC
17	TRBV28	TRBJ1-2	few	TRBD1	CASSIPTGVTVDYGYTF	TGTGCCAGCAGTATCCCGACAGGGGTGACCGTTGACTATGGCTACACCTTC
14	TRBV7-3	TRBJ2-1	-	TRBD1	CASSAGTGANEQFF	TGTGCCAGCAGCGCAGGGACAGGGGCAAATGAGCAGTTCTTC
16	TRBV6-5	TRBJ2-7	-	TRBD1	CASSYSYRGLSYEQYF	TGTGCCAGCAGTTACTCGTACAGGGGGCTTTCCTACGAGCAGTACTTC
14	TRBV2	TRBJ2-7	-	-	CASKVRDNSYEQYF	TGTGCCAGCAAGGTTCGGGACAACTCCTACGAGCAGTACTTC
11	TRBV7-6	TRBJ2-5	few	-	CASSPDETQYF	TGTGCCAGCAGCCCAGATGAGACCCAGTACTTC